The entry below gives a single TCR beta chain sequence along with its context. The antigen is not known. These data belong to a study of T cell responses to AZD1222 COVID-19 vaccine. Broader study findings: In all cases, repertoires were sampled only after the peak T cell response.

Assay used: immunoSEQ multiplex PCR; TCRdb lists only in-frame clones, some missing. The sample lists 110,000 to 150,000 clones; 92% were seen once. Trimming stripped 6 bases from V and 4 bases from J, with 6 bases between. The CDR3 is 12 residues long. Looked up from germline, CDR1 is MDHEN and CDR2 is SYDVKM. V gene TRBV28 combines with J gene TRBJ2-2; D unclear. The specimen comprised peripheral blood, sampled 28 days after the second AZD1222 dose. This TCR was sampled from an adult who received the AZD1222 COVID-19 vaccine. The CDR3 DNA reads TGTGCCAGCAGGAGTGTCACCGGGGAGCTGTTTTTT. Amino acid sequence: CASRSVTGELFF.